This TCR beta chain originates from a study of T cell changes during pregnancy in multiple sclerosis. The data were produced by immunoSEQ multiplex PCR, yet TCRdb's version contains in-frame clones alone and is incomplete. The top ten hold 5% to 7.5% of the sample, which has about 59,000 clones, about 92% seen once. The CDR3 runs 15 residues. From germline, CDR1 is SNHLY and CDR2 FYNNEI. Trimming removed 5 bases from V and 11 bases from J, with 24 bases in between. The source of this sequence is a female donor in good health, enrolled as a control in a pregnancy study. Sequenced material: peripheral blood, taken in the third trimester of pregnancy. This chain links TRBV2 with TRBJ2-5, with a weak D call TRBD1 (6 bases). The CDR3 sequence is CASSPRGRGEGEQYF. For the CDR3, the DNA is TGTGCCAGCAGTCCCCGGGGCAGGGGAGAGGGGGAGCAGTACTTC.